Below, 9 T cell receptor beta chains from the same sample are listed, as sequenced in a study of T cells in Graves' hyperthyroidism and ophthalmopathy. The CDR3 regions of TCR beta were amplified from RNA transcripts. TCR CDR3 underwent first-round RT-PCR with the HTBI primer set. TCRdb re-called the multiplex PCR reads with MiXCR, one entry per CDR3 protein. The sample includes hundreds of thousands of distinct CDR3 sequences, 15% to 20% of them seen just once. Sequenced material: blood. These receptors originate from a woman between 18 and 29 years old with Graves' ophthalmopathy.

The V gene is TRBV20-1, the J gene TRBJ2-7; 7 bases are shared with TRBD2. This CDR3 has 13 residues. Germline V gene sequence: CDR1 DFQATT, CDR2 SNEGSKA (reference sequence). V was pared by 3 bases and J by 3 bases, with 5 bases of the junction left unmatched. CDR3 sequence (DNA): TGCAGTGCTAGGCCTAGCGGAAGCTACGAGCAGTACTTC. Translation: CSARPSGSYEQYF.

A few counts support this clonotype. At one end the junction does not follow the germline gene, possibly because of a read error. The chain couples TRBV7-7 to TRBJ2-1; D might be TRBD2 (6 bases). CDR3 length equals 14 residues. Germline CDR1 is SSHAT and CDR2 is FNYEAQ (reference sequence). The CDR3 reads CASSLGGDHNEQFF. As DNA, the CDR3 is TGTGCTAGCAGCTTAGGAGGGGACCACAATGAGCAGTTCTTC. The full variable domain, its missing parts supplied by reference TRBV7-7 and TRBJ2-1, is GAGVSQSPRYKVTKRGQDVTLRCDPISSHATLYWYQQALGQGPEFLTYFNYEAQPDKSGLPSDRFSAERPEGSISTLTIQRTEQRDSAMYRCASSLGGDHNEQFFGPGTRLTVL.

This clonotype was recorded many times. J is TRBJ2-1 and V is TRBV3-1; 8 bases map to TRBD1. V dropped 3 bases and J dropped 3; count of bases not matched to a gene: 4. CDR1 is LGHDT and CDR2 is YNNKEL in the germline V gene (reference sequence). The CDR3 sequence is 15 residues long. CDR3 nucleotides: TGTGCCAGCAGCCACGGGACAGGAGTCTACAATGAGCAGTTCTTC. Amino acid sequence: CASSHGTGVYNEQFF.

By sample fraction, this clonotype is large. The chain links TRBV7-2 to TRBJ2-7, with 11 bases that match TRBD2. CDR1 and CDR2 from the germline V gene are SGHTA and FQGNSA. This CDR3 is built from 15 residues. V shed 6 bases and J 1 base; nucleotides not matched to a gene: 5. The CDR3 protein is CASSWGLADSYEQYF. The DNA of the CDR3 is TGTGCCAGCAGTTGGGGACTAGCGGATTCCTACGAGCAGTACTTC.

This clonotype was seen just once. This clone may be a read error of a much larger clone one base away. The genes are TRBV3-1 and TRBJ2-1; D possibly uses TRBD1 or TRBD2 (7 bases each). Germline V gene data show CDR1 as LGHDT and CDR2 as YNNKEL (reference sequence). The CDR3 sequence is 14 residues long. CDR3 nucleotides: TGTGCCAGCACACGACAGGGAGGGGGCAATGAGCAGTCCTTC. It codes for CASTRQGGGNEQSF.

Ten or more counts support this clonotype. J is TRBJ1-5 and V is TRBV28; maybe TRBD1 (5 bases). Trimming cost V 2 bases and J 0 bases, with 8 bases left between them. The germline gives CDR1 MDHEN, CDR2 SYDVKM. This CDR3 spans 15 amino acids. The CDR3 is CASSLRTLSNQPQHF. CDR3 bases: TGTGCCAGCAGTTTACGGACACTTAGCAATCAGCCCCAGCATTTT.

This clonotype has a count of ten or more. The V call is TRBV7-8, the J call TRBJ2-7; 9 bases map to TRBD1. The length of the CDR3 is 17 residues. CDR1 SGHVS and CDR2 FQNEAQ come from the germline V gene. V lost 2 bases, J lost 6 bases, and 14 bases stayed unmatched. This chain's CDR3 is CASSLKGGTGGRREQYF. The CDR3, as DNA: TGTGCCAGCAGCTTAAAGGGGGGCACAGGGGGCAGGCGCGAGCAGTACTTC.

V and J are TRBV20-1 and TRBJ1-5; D remains ambiguous. Looked up from germline, CDR1 is DFQATT and CDR2 is SNEGSKA (reference sequence). The CDR3 runs 12 residues. V was cut by 5 bases and J by 7 bases, with 12 bases left in between. The CDR3 reads CSAGLRSQPQHF. The CDR3 DNA is TGCAGTGCTGGCCTAAGATCCCAGCCCCAGCATTTT.

Here the CDR3 DNA reads TGCGCCAGCAGTGAGTCTAGGGCAGGGGCCTACAATGAGCAGTTCTTC. Translating gives CASSESRAGAYNEQFF. This rearrangement joins TRBV10-1 to TRBJ2-1; tentative D call: TRBD1 (6 bases). Trimming took off 0 bases at V and 2 bases at J, with 11 bases between the two ends. The CDR3 has 16 residues. In germline, CDR1 is WNHNN, CDR2 SYGVQD (reference sequence).